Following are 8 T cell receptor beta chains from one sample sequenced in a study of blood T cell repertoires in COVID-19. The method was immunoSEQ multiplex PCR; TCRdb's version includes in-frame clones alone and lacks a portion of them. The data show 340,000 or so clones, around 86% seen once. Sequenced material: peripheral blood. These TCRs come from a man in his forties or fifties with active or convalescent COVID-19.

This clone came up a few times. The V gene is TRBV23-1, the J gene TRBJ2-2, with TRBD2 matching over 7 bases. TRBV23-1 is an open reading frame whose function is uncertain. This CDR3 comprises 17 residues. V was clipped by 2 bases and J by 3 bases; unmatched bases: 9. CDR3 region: CASSQTSEKGYTGELFF. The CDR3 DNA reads TGCGCCAGCAGTCAAACTAGCGAGAAGGGGTACACCGGGGAGCTGTTTTTT.

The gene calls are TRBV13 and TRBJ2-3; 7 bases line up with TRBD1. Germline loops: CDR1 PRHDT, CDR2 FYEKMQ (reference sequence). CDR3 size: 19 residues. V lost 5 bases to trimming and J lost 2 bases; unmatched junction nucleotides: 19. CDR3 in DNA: TGTGCCAGCAGCCCGCGGACAGCTATACAGGGGACCCCCACAGATACGCAGTATTTT. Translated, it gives CASSPRTAIQGTPTDTQYF.

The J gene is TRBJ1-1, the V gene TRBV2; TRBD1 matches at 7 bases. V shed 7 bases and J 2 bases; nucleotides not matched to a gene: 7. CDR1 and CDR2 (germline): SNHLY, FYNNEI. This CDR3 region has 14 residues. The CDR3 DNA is TGTGCCAGCAACTCGGGACAGCTAAACACTGAAGCTTTCTTT. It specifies CASNSGQLNTEAFF.

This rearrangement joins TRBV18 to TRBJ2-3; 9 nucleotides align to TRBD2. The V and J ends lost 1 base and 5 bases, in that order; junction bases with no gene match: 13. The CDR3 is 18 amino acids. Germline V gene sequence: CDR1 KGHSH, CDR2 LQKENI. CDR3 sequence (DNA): TGTGCCAGCTCACCACAGATGGGTAGCGGGGGAATAAGAGATACGCAGTATTTT. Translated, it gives CASSPQMGSGGIRDTQYF.

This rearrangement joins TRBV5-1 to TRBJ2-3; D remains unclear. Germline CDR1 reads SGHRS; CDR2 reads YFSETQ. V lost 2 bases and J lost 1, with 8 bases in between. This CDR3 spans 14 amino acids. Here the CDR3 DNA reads TGCGCCAGCAGCTTTGAGCGCCGCACAGATACGCAGTATTTT. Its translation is CASSFERRTDTQYF.

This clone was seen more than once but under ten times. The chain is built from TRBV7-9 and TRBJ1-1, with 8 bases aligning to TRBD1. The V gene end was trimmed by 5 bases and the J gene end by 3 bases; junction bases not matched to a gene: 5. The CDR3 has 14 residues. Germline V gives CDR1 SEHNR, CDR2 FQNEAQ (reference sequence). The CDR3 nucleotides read TGTGCCAGCAGCCGGACAGGGTCGGACACTGAAGCTTTCTTT. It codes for CASSRTGSDTEAFF.

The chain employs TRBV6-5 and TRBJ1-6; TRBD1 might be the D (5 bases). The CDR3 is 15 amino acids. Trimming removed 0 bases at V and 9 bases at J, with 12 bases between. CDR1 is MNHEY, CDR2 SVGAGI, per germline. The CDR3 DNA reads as TGTGCCAGCAGTTACTCCGAGGCAGGGCGTTCACCCCTCCACTTT. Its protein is CASSYSEAGRSPLHF.

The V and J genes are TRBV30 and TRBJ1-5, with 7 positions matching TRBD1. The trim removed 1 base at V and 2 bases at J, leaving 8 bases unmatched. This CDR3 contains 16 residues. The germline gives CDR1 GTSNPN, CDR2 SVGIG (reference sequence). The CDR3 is CAWSGQGVWGNQPQHF. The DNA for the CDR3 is TGTGCCTGGAGTGGACAGGGCGTTTGGGGCAATCAGCCCCAGCATTTT.